This TCR beta chain was sequenced during a study of T cells of healthy individuals. This clonotype has a count of ten or more. This CDR3 is built from 13 residues. Germline CDR1 and CDR2: LNHDA and SQIVND (reference sequence). V lost 8 bases, J lost 4 bases, and 12 bases lay in between. TCRdb passed the 5' RACE reads through MiXCR, listing each CDR3 protein once. The data contain fewer than 75,000 distinct CDR3 sequences, 16% of them seen just once; the ten biggest clones take up approximately 4.7%. The TCR comes from a human donor in good health. The chain carries TRBV19 and TRBJ1-3; TRBD1 might be the D (6 bases). This chain's CDR3 is CASRTGSGNTIYF. CDR3 coding DNA: TGTGCCAGTCGAACAGGGTCCGGAAACACCATATATTTT.